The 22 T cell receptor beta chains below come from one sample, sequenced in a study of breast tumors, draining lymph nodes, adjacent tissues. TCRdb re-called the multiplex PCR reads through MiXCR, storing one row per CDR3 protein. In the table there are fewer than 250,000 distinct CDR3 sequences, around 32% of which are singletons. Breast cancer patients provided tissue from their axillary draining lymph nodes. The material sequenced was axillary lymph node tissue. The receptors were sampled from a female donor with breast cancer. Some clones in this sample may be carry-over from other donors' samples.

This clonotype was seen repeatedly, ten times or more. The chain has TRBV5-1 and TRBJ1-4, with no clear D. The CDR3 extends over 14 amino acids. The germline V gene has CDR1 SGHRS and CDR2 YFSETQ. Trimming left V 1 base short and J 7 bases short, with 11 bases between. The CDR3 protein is CASSLSAFSEKLFF. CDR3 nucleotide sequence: TGCGCCAGCAGCTTGAGCGCATTTAGTGAAAAACTGTTTTTT. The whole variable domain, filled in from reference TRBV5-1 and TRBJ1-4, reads KAGVTQTPRYLIKTRGQQVTLSCSPISGHRSVSWYQQTPGQGLQFLFEYFSETQRNKGNFPGRFSGRQFSNSRSEMNVSTLELGDSALYLCASSLSAFSEKLFFGSGTQLSVL.

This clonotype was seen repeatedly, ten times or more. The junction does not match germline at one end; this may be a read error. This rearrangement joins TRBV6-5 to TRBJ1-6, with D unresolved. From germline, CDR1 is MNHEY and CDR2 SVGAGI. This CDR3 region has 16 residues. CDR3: CASSHSDPSYNSPLHF. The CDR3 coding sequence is TGTGCCAGCAGTCACTCGGATCCGTCCTATAATTCACCCCTCCACTTT.

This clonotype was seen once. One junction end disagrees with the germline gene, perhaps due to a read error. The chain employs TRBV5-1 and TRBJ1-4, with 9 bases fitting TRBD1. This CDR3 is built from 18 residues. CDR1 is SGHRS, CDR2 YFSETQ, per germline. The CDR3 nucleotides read TGTGCCAGCAGCTTGGGACTAAGCACAGGGGGCCCTAATGAAAAACTGTTTTTT. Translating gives CASSLGLSTGGPNEKLFF.

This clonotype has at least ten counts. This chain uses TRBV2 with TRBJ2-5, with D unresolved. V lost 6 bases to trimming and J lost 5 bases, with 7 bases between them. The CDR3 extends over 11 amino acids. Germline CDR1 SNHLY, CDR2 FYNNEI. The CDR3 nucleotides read TGTGCCAGCAGCCCCATCGAGACCCAGTACTTC. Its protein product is CASSPIETQYF.

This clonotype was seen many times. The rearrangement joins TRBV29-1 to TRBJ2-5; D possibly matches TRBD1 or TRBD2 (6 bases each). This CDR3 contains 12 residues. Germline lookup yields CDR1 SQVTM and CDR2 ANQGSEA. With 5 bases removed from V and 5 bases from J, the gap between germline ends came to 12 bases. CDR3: CSVWGASETQYF. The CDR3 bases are TGCAGCGTTTGGGGGGCATCGGAGACCCAGTACTTC.

The CDR3 loop reads CASSPGTGGATNEKLFF. As DNA, the CDR3 is TGTGCCAGCAGCCCCGGGACAGGGGGCGCAACTAATGAAAAACTGTTTTTT. The chain has TRBV3-1 and TRBJ1-4; 12 bases match TRBD1. Germline assignment: CDR1 LGHDT and CDR2 YNNKEL (reference sequence). Trimming cost V 4 bases and J 0 bases; bases outside gene matches: 3. The CDR3 length is 17 residues.

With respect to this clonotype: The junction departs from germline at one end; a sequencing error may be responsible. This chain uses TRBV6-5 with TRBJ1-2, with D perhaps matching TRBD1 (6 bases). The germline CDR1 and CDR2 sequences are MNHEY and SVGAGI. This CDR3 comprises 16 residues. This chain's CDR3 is CASSHSLGARWGGYTF. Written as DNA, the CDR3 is TGTGCCAGCAGTCACTCGTTGGGGGCCCGTTGGGGTGGCTACACCTTC.

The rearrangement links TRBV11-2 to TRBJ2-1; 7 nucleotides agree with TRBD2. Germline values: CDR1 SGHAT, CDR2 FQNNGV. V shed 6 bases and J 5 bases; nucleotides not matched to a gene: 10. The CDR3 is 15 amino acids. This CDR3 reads CASSLPGLTHNEQFF. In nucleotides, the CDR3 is TGTGCCAGCAGTCTCCCGGGACTAACTCACAATGAGCAGTTCTTC.

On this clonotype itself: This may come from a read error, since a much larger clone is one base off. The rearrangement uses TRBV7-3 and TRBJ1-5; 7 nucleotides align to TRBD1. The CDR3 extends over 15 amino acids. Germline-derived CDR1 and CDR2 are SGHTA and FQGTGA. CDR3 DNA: TGTGCCGGCAGCTTAGAGGGGGCGGGCAATCAGCCCCAGCATTTT. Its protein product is CAGSLEGAGNQPQHF.

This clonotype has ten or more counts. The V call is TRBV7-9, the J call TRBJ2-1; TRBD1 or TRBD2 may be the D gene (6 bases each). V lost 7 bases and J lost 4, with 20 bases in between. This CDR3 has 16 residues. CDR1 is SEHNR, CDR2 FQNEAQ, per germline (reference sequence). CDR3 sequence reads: CASIPRGGSGYNEQFF. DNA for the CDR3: TGTGCCAGCATCCCAAGAGGGGGTAGCGGATACAATGAGCAGTTCTTC.

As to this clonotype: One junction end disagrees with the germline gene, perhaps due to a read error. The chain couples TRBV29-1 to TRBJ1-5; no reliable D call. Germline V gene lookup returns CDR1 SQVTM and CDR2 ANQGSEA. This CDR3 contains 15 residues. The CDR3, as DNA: TGCAGCGTTAAAACGACCGACTGGCAAGATCAGACCCAGCATTTT. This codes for CSVKTTDWQDQTQHF.

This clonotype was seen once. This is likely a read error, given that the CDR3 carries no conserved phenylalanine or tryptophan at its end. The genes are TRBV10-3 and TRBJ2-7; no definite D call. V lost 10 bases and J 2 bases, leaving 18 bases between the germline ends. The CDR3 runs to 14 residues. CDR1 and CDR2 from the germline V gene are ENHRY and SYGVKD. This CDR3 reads CATARALGPYEQYL. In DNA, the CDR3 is TGTGCCACCGCTCGGGCTCTCGGCCCCTACGAGCAGTACCTC.

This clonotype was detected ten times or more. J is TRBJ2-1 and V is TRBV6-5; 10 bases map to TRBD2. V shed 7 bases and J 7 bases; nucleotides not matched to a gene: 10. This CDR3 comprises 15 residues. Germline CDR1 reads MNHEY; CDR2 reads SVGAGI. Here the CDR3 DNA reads TGTGCCAGCAACCCCCTAGCGGGAGCTTGGAATGAGCAGTTCTTC. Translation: CASNPLAGAWNEQFF.

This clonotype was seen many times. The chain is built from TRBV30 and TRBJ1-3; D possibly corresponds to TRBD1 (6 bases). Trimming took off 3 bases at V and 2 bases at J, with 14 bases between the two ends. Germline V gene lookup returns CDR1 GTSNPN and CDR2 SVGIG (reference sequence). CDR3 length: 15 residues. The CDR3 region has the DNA TGTGCCTGGAGGGAGAACAGGGACACTGGAAACACCATATATTTT. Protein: CAWRENRDTGNTIYF.

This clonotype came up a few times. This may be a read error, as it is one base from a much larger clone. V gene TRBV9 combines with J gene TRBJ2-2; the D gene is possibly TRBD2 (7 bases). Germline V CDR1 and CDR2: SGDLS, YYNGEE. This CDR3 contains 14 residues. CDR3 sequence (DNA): TGTGCCAGCAGCGTTAGGGGGGGTAGTGGGGAGCTGTCTTTT. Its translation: CASSVRGGSGELSF.

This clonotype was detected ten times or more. The CDR3 protein is CASSPPSDARETQYF. The CDR3 bases are TGTGCCAGCTCACCGCCCTCGGACGCAAGGGAGACCCAGTACTTC. J is TRBJ2-5 and V is TRBV18, with no clear D. Trimming pared 3 bases from V and 5 bases from J, leaving 16 bases between. Germline loops: CDR1 KGHSH, CDR2 LQKENI. The CDR3 has 15 amino acids.

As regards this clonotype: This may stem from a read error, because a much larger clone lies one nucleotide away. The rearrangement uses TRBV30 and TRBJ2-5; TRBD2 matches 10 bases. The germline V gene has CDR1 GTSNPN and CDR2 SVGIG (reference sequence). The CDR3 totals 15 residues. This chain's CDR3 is CAWSGTSGIQEAQYF. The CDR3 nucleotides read TGTGCCTGGAGCGGTACTAGCGGGATCCAAGAGGCCCAGTACTTC. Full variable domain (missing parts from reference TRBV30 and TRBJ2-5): SQTIHQWPATLVQPVGSPLSLECTVEGTSNPNLYWYRQAAGRGLQLLFYSVGIGQISSEVPQNLSASRPQDRQFILSSKKLLLSDSGFYLCAWSGTSGIQEAQYFGPGTRLLVL.

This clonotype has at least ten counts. In DNA, the CDR3 is TGTGCCAGCAGCCCGGGACGGAACGAGCAGTACTTC. This encodes CASSPGRNEQYF. The V call is TRBV7-9, the J call TRBJ2-7; D possibly uses TRBD1 or TRBD2 (5 bases each). The CDR3 consists of 12 residues. The V gene's germline CDR1 is SEHNR and CDR2 FQNEAQ (reference sequence). The V and J ends lost 5 bases and 5 bases respectively, with 10 bases between them.

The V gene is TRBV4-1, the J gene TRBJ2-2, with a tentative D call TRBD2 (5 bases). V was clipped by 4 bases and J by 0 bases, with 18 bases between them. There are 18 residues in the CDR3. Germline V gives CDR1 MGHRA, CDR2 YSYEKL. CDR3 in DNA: TGCGCCAGCAGCCGGGATTGGGGAGCCGCCTCGAACACCGGGGAGCTGTTTTTT. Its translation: CASSRDWGAASNTGELFF.

This chain's CDR3 is CASSLEAGGRGGETQYF. In DNA form, the CDR3 reads TGCGCCAGCAGCTTGGAAGCAGGTGGGAGAGGGGGGGAGACCCAGTACTTC. This sequence joins TRBV5-1 and TRBJ2-5; D tentatively reads TRBD1 or TRBD2 (6 bases each). Trimming shortened V by 0 bases and J by 5 bases, and 20 bases separated the two germline ends. Germline V gene data show CDR1 as SGHRS and CDR2 as YFSETQ. This CDR3 has 17 amino acids.

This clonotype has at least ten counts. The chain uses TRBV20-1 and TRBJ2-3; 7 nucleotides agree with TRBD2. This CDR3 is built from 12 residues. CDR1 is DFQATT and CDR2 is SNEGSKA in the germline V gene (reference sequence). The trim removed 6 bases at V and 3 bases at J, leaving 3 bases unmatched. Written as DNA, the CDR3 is TGCAGTGCCTCCGGGGGGACAGATACGCAGTATTTT. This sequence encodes CSASGGTDTQYF.

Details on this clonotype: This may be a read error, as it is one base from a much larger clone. Here the CDR3 reads CASRVRVVSYERYF. Here the CDR3 DNA reads TGTGCCAGCAGGGTCAGGGTAGTGTCCTACGAGCGGTACTTC. The V gene is TRBV6-5, the J gene TRBJ2-7; D may be TRBD1 (5 bases). CDR1 and CDR2 (germline): MNHEY, SVGAGI. This CDR3 has 14 amino acids.